This passage covers 25 T cell receptor beta chains from one sample sequenced in a study of monozygotic twins with inflammatory bowel disease. TCRdb re-called the 5' RACE reads; every CDR3 protein appears as one record, without DNA. The clone table shows about 85,000 distinct CDR3 sequences, with the ten largest holding roughly 7.4%. The specimen sequenced was blood. These receptors all come from a human donor with ulcerative colitis or Crohn's disease, or a healthy co-twin of an affected twin (not recorded which).

The chain joins TRBV5-1 to TRBJ2-7; TCRdb lists TRBD1, though no DNA is available to test this call. The V gene's germline CDR1 is SGHRS and CDR2 YFSETQ. The CDR3 length is 14 residues. The CDR3 sequence: CASSPQGAGYEQYF.

V is TRBV6-2 or TRBV6-3 and J is TRBJ2-1; TCRdb selects TRBD1, and the lack of DNA leaves this call unchecked. Germline assignment: CDR1 MNHEY and CDR2 SVGEGT. The CDR3 loop spans 14 amino acids. This chain's CDR3 is CASSSGQQINEQFF.

The rearrangement uses TRBV11-1 and TRBJ2-5; checking the TCRdb D call of TRBD2 is not possible without DNA. Germline values: CDR1 SGHAT, CDR2 FQDESV (reference sequence). CDR3 size: 19 residues. CDR3 sequence reads: CASSPSVDSGGAVQETQYF.

The chain uses TRBV5-1 and TRBJ2-2. The CDR3 extends over 13 amino acids. In germline, CDR1 is SGHRS, CDR2 YFSETQ. This CDR3 is CASSPANTGELFF.

The chain couples TRBV5-6 to TRBJ2-3. Germline V gene data show CDR1 as SGHDT and CDR2 as YYEEEE. CDR3 length equals 17 residues. The CDR3 reads CASSPDRRYPLADTQYF.

The chain couples TRBV5-1 to TRBJ1-1; with no DNA, the TCRdb D assignment of TRBD1 cannot be verified. There are 14 residues in the CDR3. Germline assignment: CDR1 SGHRS and CDR2 YFSETQ. The CDR3 here is CASRPATGGTEAFF.

The genes are TRBV6-1 and TRBJ2-1; TCRdb indicates TRBD1, and absent DNA this call remains unverified. CDR1 and CDR2 from the germline V gene are MNHNS and SASEGT. CDR3 length equals 17 residues. This CDR3 is CASRARGRAFVDGEQFF.

The chain couples TRBV7-9 to TRBJ2-1. The length of the CDR3 is 14 residues. The germline CDR1 and CDR2 sequences are SEHNR and FQNEAQ (reference sequence). This chain's CDR3 is CASSLSGTTNEQFF.

The CDR3: CASSPGQDYGYTF. V usage is TRBV5-4 and J usage is TRBJ1-2; TCRdb returns TRBD1, unconfirmable since there is no DNA. The CDR3 runs to 13 residues. Germline V gene sequence: CDR1 SGHNT, CDR2 YYREEE (reference sequence).

V usage is TRBV12-3 or TRBV12-4 and J usage is TRBJ2-5; the TCRdb D gene call, TRBD1, has no DNA to confirm it. The CDR3 contains 15 residues. This CDR3 reads CASILDRGYQETQYF.

This rearrangement joins TRBV20-1 to TRBJ1-6; lacking DNA, the TRBD1 call made by TCRdb goes unchecked. CDR3 length: 14 amino acids. Per the germline V gene, CDR1 is DFQATT and CDR2 is SNEGSKA (reference sequence). CDR3 loop: CSARFGTGNSPLHF.

The V and J genes are TRBV12-3 or TRBV12-4 and TRBJ1-1; TCRdb's D call, TRBD1, is unchecked because there is no DNA. This CDR3 region has 14 residues. The CDR3 protein is CASSFRPGQAEAFF.

The rearrangement uses TRBV19 and TRBJ2-7. This CDR3 has 14 residues. CDR1 LNHDA and CDR2 SQIVND come from the germline V gene (reference sequence). The CDR3 spells CASGISATWVEQYF.

This rearrangement joins TRBV5-1 to TRBJ2-3; no DNA is available, so the TRBD1 call from TCRdb remains unchecked. Looked up from germline, CDR1 is SGHRS and CDR2 is YFSETQ. The CDR3 runs to 15 residues. CDR3 sequence reads: CASSLGDRGTDTKYF. The full variable domain, rest sourced from reference TRBV5-1 and TRBJ2-3, is KAGVTQTPRYLIKTRGQQVTLSCSPISGHRSVSWYQQTPGQGLQFLFEYFSETQRNKGNFPGRFSGRQFSNSRSEMNVSTLELGDSALYLCASSLGDRGTDTKYFGPGTRLTVL.

This chain uses TRBV2 with TRBJ2-7; TCRdb selects TRBD2, and the lack of DNA leaves this call unchecked. The CDR3 sequence is 17 residues long. CDR1 is SNHLY, CDR2 FYNNEI, per germline. The CDR3 region is CASISFSGRGTSYEQYF.

The chain has TRBV18 and TRBJ1-1; the TCRdb D gene call, TRBD1, has no DNA to confirm it. CDR1 KGHSH and CDR2 LQKENI come from the germline V gene. The CDR3 covers 15 residues. Here the CDR3 reads CASSPQRQGRAEAFF.

The genes are TRBV2 and TRBJ2-7; TCRdb lists TRBD2, though no DNA is available to test this call. This CDR3 has 13 residues. Germline CDR1 is SNHLY and CDR2 is FYNNEI. The CDR3: CASSEGHSYEQYF.

This chain joins TRBV20-1 and TRBJ1-1; TCRdb proposes TRBD1, but this gene call is untestable without DNA. This CDR3 spans 14 amino acids. Germline V gene sequence: CDR1 DFQATT, CDR2 SNEGSKA (reference sequence). Here the CDR3 reads CSARQGGWNTEAFF.

The gene calls are TRBV5-1 and TRBJ2-5; TCRdb calls TRBD1, which cannot be checked without DNA. This CDR3 comprises 16 residues. Looked up from germline, CDR1 is SGHRS and CDR2 is YFSETQ. The CDR3: CASSPGTRSLQETQYF.

The chain is built from TRBV6-5 and TRBJ2-7; TCRdb's D call of TRBD2 is untestable without DNA. CDR3 length: 14 residues. The germline gives CDR1 MNHEY, CDR2 SVGAGI. The CDR3 sequence: CASSFAGTAREQYF.

The CDR3 spells CATSDLRTRRDSGNTIYF. The chain links TRBV24-1 to TRBJ1-3; the TCRdb call, TRBD1, lacks DNA for checking. Germline V gene sequence: CDR1 KGHDR, CDR2 SFDVKD. The length of the CDR3 is 18 residues.

The chain couples TRBV20-1 to TRBJ1-1; TCRdb's assignment of TRBD1 cannot be checked, as there is no DNA. The germline V gene encodes CDR1 DFQATT and CDR2 SNEGSKA (reference sequence). The CDR3 has 15 amino acids. CDR3 loop: CSARDPRGRYTEAFF.

This chain joins TRBV5-6 and TRBJ1-1. The CDR3 extends over 15 amino acids. Germline V CDR1 and CDR2: SGHDT, YYEEEE. CDR3 amino acids: CASSFLSRVGTEAFF.

The CDR3 sequence is CASSLTTANKKLFF. This chain connects TRBV5-1 to TRBJ1-4. The CDR3 is 14 amino acids. CDR1 SGHRS and CDR2 YFSETQ come from the germline V gene.

V usage is TRBV12-3 or TRBV12-4 and J usage is TRBJ2-5. The CDR3 consists of 16 residues. CDR3 sequence: CASSLSGVSRSVTQYF.